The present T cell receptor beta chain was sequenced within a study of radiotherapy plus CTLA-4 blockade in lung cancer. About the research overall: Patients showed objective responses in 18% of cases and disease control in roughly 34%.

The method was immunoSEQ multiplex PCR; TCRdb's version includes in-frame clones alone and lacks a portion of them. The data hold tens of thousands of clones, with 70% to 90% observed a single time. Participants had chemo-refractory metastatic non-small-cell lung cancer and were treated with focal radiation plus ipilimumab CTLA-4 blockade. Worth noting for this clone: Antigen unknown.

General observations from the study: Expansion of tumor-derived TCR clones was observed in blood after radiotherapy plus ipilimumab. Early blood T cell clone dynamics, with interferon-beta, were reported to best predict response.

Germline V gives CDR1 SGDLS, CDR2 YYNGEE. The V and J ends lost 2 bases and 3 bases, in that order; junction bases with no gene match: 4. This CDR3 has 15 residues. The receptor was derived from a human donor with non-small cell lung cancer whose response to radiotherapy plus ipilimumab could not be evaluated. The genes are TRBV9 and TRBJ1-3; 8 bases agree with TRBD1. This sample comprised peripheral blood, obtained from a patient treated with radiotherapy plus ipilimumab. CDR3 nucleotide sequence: TGTGCCAGCAGCGTGACAGGGGTCCTTGGAAACACCATATATTTT. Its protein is CASSVTGVLGNTIYF.